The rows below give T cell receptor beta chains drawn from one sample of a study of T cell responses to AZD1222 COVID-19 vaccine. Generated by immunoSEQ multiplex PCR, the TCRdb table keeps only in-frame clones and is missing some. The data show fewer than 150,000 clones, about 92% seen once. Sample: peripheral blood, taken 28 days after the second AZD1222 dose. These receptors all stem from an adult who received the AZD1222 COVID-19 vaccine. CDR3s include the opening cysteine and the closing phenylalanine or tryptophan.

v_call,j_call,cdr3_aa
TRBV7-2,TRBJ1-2,CASSLVINYGYTF
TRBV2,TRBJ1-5,CASSDNRRSQPQHF
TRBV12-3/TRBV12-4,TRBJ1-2,CASSPTRGYGYTF
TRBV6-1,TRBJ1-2,CASSEGQRFNYGYTF
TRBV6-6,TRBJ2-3,CASASGDRTDTQYF
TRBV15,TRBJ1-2,CATSPEARYGYGYTF
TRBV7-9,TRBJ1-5,CASSLAGVQGQPQHF
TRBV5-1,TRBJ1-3,CASSWGDRFSGNTIYF
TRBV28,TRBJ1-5,CASGGYSNQPQHF
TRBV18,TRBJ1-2,CASSPPVGAAGYTF
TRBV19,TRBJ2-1,CASSSYDPTSYNEQFF
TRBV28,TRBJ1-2,CASSYWGYGRGSQGYTF
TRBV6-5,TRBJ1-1,CASSYSTGEEAFF
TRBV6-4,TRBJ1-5,CASSDRTASRNQPQHF
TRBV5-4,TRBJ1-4,CASSLRGSEKLFF
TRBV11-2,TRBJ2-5,CASSLQYQETQYF
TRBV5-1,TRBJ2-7,CASGMTSGQAYEQYF
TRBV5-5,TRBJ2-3,CASSTGTSGGLPPTDTQYF
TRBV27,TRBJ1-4,CASSLSRVDEKLFF
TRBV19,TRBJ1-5,CASSIQAVGGQPQHF
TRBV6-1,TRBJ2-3,CASSESQQGRDTQYF
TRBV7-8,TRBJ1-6,CASSQRTSGRNNSPLHF
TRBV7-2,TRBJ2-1,CASSVGTSGPGGQFF
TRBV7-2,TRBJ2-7,CASSTLPGGSYEQYF
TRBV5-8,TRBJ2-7,CASSLTLSNTRVYEQYF
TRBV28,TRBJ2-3,CASSSWTSGTDTQYF
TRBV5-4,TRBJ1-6,CASSLTPGRSNSPLHF
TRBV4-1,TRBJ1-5,CASSQDGGTEQPQHF
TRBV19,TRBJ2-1,CASSITRPVYNEQFF
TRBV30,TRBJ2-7,CAWIDLELRGGRYEQYF
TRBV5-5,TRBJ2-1,CASSNGTSVNEQFF
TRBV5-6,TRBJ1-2,CASRRIGYGYTF
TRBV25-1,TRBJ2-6,CASIPGGSGANVLTF
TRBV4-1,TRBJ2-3,CASSQVVRGAGYTQYF
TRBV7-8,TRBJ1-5,CASSSQGERNQPQHF
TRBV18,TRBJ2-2,CASSLSPLTGKGWAGELFF
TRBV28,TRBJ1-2,CASSYTLTGTGIGGYTF
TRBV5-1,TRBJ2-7,CASSLGDSFLNEQYF
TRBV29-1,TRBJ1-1,CSVGWQLNTEAFF
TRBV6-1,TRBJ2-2,CASSGSRVGGTGELFF
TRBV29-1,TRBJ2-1,CSVVRGMGLNEQFF